This T cell receptor beta chain is drawn from a study of T cell repertoires in cytomegalovirus infection. Worth noting for this clonotype: The target antigen is unknown.

TCRdb recomputed calls from the reads with MiXCR, one row per CDR3 protein. The table shows 650,000 to 900,000 distinct CDR3 sequences, with around 29% occurring only once. V shed 3 bases and J shed 2 bases, with 7 bases lying between them. This CDR3 has 13 residues. CDR1 and CDR2 from the germline V gene are SGDLS and YYNGEE. The chain couples TRBV9 to TRBJ2-3; the D is unclear. Sequencing was performed on cultured CD8+ T cells from PBMCs, taken from culture after CMV antigen stimulation. This clonotype was obtained from a human donor in good health (CMV status not recorded). Some clones in this sample may be carry-over from other donors' samples. DNA for the CDR3: TGTGCCAGCAGCGCCAGACTCACAGATACGCAGTATTTT. Translating it yields CASSARLTDTQYF.